A selection of T cell receptor beta chains follows, all from one sample in a study of blood T cells in healthy people across ages. TCRdb called the 5' RACE reads again in MiXCR, with one record for every CDR3 protein. The top ten hold around 53% of the sample, which has hundreds of thousands of distinct CDR3 sequences, approximately 51% seen once. Sequenced material: blood. These receptors originate from a man aged 60 to 75 in good health. The CDR3 runs from the conserved cysteine through the conserved F or W. D genes are given only for firm matches. Clone sizes are given selectively: once, few, many, or a class where the clone is expanded.

TRBV2,TRBJ2-1,TRBD2,.,CASSEVSGRYNEQFF,TGTGCCAGCAGTGAGGTTAGCGGGAGGTACAATGAGCAGTTCTTC
TRBV5-1,TRBJ2-7,.,.,CASSLDYSDPGAQYF,TGCGCCAGCAGCTTAGACTACAGCGATCCTGGGGCCCAGTACTTC
TRBV7-2,TRBJ2-7,.,.,CASSLAGHEQYF,TGTGCCAGCAGCTTAGCGGGACACGAGCAGTACTTC
TRBV2,TRBJ2-4,.,.,CASTQGVLAKNIQYF,TGTGCCAGTACACAGGGAGTACTAGCCAAAAACATTCAGTACTTC
TRBV7-6,TRBJ2-7,TRBD2,once,CASSLVASGTTSYEQYF,TGTGCCAGCAGCTTAGTGGCTAGCGGGACCACCTCCTACGAGCAGTACTTC
TRBV20-1,TRBJ2-5,.,.,CSAPSREQETQYF,TGCAGTGCCCCCAGTCGGGAGCAAGAGACCCAGTACTTC
TRBV30,TRBJ2-7,.,.,CAWSGQTYEQYF,TGTGCCTGGAGCGGGCAGACCTACGAGCAGTACTTC
TRBV29-1,TRBJ2-7,.,few,CSVTDSYEQYF,TGCAGCGTTACGGACAGCTACGAGCAGTACTTC
TRBV6-6,TRBJ2-7,TRBD1,few,CASSRTGDYEQYF,TGTGCCAGCAGTCGGACAGGGGATTACGAGCAGTACTTC
TRBV3-1,TRBJ2-1,TRBD2,.,CASSRGMGGFYNEQFF,TGTGCCAGCAGCCGCGGCATGGGAGGGTTCTACAATGAGCAGTTCTTC
TRBV7-2,TRBJ2-3,.,few,CASSPFAGATDTQYF,TGTGCCAGCAGCCCCTTCGCGGGGGCCACAGATACGCAGTATTTT
TRBV5-1,TRBJ1-1,.,.,CASSLAGGAVNTEAFF,TGCGCCAGCAGCTTGGCCGGGGGGGCGGTGAACACTGAAGCTTTCTTT
TRBV15,TRBJ1-2,TRBD1,few,CATSTRQGSYTF,TGTGCCACCAGCACTCGACAGGGGAGCTACACCTTC
TRBV30,TRBJ1-6,.,few,CAWSGGRGPSLHF,TGTGCCTGGAGTGGAGGAAGAGGTCCCTCCCTCCACTTT
TRBV3-1,TRBJ2-3,.,.,CASSQAGTRTDTQYF,TGTGCCAGCAGCCAAGCCGGGACGCGCACAGATACGCAGTATTTT
TRBV12-3/TRBV12-4,TRBJ1-6,.,.,CASTVQDNSPLHF,TGTGCCAGCACTGTCCAGGATAATTCACCCCTCCACTTT
TRBV12-3/TRBV12-4,TRBJ2-4,.,few,CASSPPGRKNIQYF,TGTGCCAGCTCACCACCAGGCAGAAAAAACATTCAGTACTTC
TRBV29-1,TRBJ2-5,.,.,CSVEAYIKLETQYF,TGCAGCGTTGAGGCCTATATAAAGCTTGAGACCCAGTACTTC
TRBV7-9,TRBJ2-3,.,.,CASSLALETQYF,TGTGCCAGCAGCTTAGCTCTTGAAACGCAGTATTTT
TRBV12-3/TRBV12-4,TRBJ1-2,.,.,CASSSGVPTGGYTF,TGTGCCAGCAGTTCGGGGGTCCCAACGGGGGGCTACACCTTC
TRBV28,TRBJ2-1,.,.,CASSLAPPSEQFF,TGTGCCAGCAGTTTGGCCCCTCCCAGTGAGCAGTTCTTC
TRBV11-2,TRBJ2-3,.,many,CASRSKRGAQSTDTQYF,TGTGCCAGCAGAAGCAAAAGGGGGGCCCAATCCACAGATACGCAGTATTTT
TRBV20-1,TRBJ2-5,.,.,CSVPMGWQGKNEQYF,TGCAGTGTCCCAATGGGGTGGCAGGGAAAAAATGAGCAGTACTTC
TRBV5-1,TRBJ2-1,TRBD2,.,CASSLGSGRAFSYNEQFF,TGCGCCAGCAGCTTAGGTAGCGGGAGGGCGTTCTCCTACAATGAGCAGTTCTTC
TRBV29-1,TRBJ2-3,TRBD2,.,CSVAGLAHNGGTDTQYF,TGCAGCGTCGCGGGACTAGCACACAATGGGGGCACAGATACGCAGTATTTT
TRBV20-1,TRBJ2-7,.,few,CSASLGLDEQYF,TGCAGTGCTAGTTTGGGATTGGACGAGCAGTACTTC
TRBV20-1,TRBJ1-1,.,.,CSARDLTEGYTEAFF,TGCAGTGCTAGAGATCTAACGGAGGGGTACACTGAAGCTTTCTTT
TRBV6-2/TRBV6-3,TRBJ2-3,.,.,CASSYSQLGTQYF,TGTGCCAGCAGTTACTCCCAGCTCGGTACGCAGTATTTT
TRBV4-1,TRBJ1-2,TRBD1,many,CASSPQGKDYGYTF,TGCGCCAGCAGCCCACAGGGGAAGGACTATGGCTACACCTTC
TRBV20-1,TRBJ1-6,TRBD1,many,CSARDRQGGNSPLHF,TGCAGTGCTAGAGATCGACAGGGGGGAAATTCACCCCTCCACTTT
TRBV15,TRBJ2-7,.,.,CATSREGRGYEQYF,TGTGCCACCAGCAGAGAAGGGCGAGGCTACGAGCAGTACTTC
TRBV12-3/TRBV12-4,TRBJ2-4,TRBD1,.,CASSQDRGLAKNIQYF,TGTGCCAGCAGCCAAGACAGGGGACTAGCCAAAAACATTCAGTACTTC
TRBV7-2,TRBJ2-1,.,few,CASSPRTTNEQFF,TGTGCCAGCAGCCCGCGGACTACCAATGAGCAGTTCTTC
TRBV6-2/TRBV6-3,TRBJ2-3,TRBD1,few,CASSLTGGRTDTQYF,TGTGCCAGCAGCCTGACAGGGGGACGGACAGATACGCAGTATTTT
TRBV20-1,TRBJ1-6,.,few,CSASQAHNSPLHF,TGCAGTGCTAGTCAGGCTCATAATTCACCCCTCCACTTT
TRBV20-1,TRBJ2-5,TRBD2,.,CSAREVAGLEETQYF,TGCAGTGCTAGAGAGGTAGCGGGGTTGGAAGAGACCCAGTACTTC
TRBV9,TRBJ2-3,TRBD1,.,CASSGDRGGGTDTQYF,TGTGCCAGCAGCGGCGACAGGGGCGGCGGCACAGATACGCAGTATTTT
TRBV30,TRBJ1-4,TRBD1,.,CAWSGDSLLFF,TGTGCCTGGAGTGGGGACAGTTTACTGTTTTTT
TRBV28,TRBJ2-1,TRBD2,once,CASKSPAGGQNEQFF,TGTGCCAGCAAATCCCCAGCGGGAGGGCAAAATGAGCAGTTCTTC
TRBV15,TRBJ2-1,TRBD2,.,CATSRDRTRYNEQFF,TGTGCCACCAGCAGAGATCGGACTAGATACAATGAGCAGTTCTTC
TRBV29-1,TRBJ2-7,TRBD1,.,CSVEWTGAGSYEQYF,TGCAGCGTTGAATGGACAGGGGCAGGCTCCTACGAGCAGTACTTC
TRBV12-3/TRBV12-4,TRBJ2-4,.,.,CASTGGEGGKNIQYF,TGTGCCAGCACTGGAGGTGAGGGAGGCAAAAACATTCAGTACTTC
TRBV29-1,TRBJ2-3,.,.,CSVDDGIGTDTQYF,TGCAGCGTTGATGACGGGATCGGCACAGATACGCAGTATTTT
TRBV27,TRBJ2-7,TRBD2,.,CASSPSRGEGYEQYF,TGTGCCAGCAGTCCATCCCGAGGGGAGGGGTACGAGCAGTACTTC
TRBV7-2,TRBJ2-1,.,.,CASSPTTSNEQFF,TGTGCCAGCAGCCCCACGACTAGCAATGAGCAGTTCTTC
TRBV2,TRBJ1-2,.,.,CASSGQPPYGYTF,TGTGCCAGCAGCGGACAGCCACCTTATGGCTACACCTTC
TRBV27,TRBJ2-7,TRBD1,few,CASSYDTRDRGAEQYF,TGTGCCAGCAGTTATGACACACGGGACAGGGGAGCCGAGCAGTACTTC
TRBV6-2/TRBV6-3,TRBJ2-7,TRBD1,.,CASTEPDRVREQYF,TGTGCCAGCACCGAGCCGGACAGGGTCCGCGAGCAGTACTTC
TRBV9,TRBJ2-1,.,.,CASSVTGGAYNEQFF,TGTGCCAGCAGCGTCACCGGGGGAGCCTACAATGAGCAGTTCTTC
TRBV7-2,TRBJ1-2,.,.,CASSTVRLFLATGYGYTF,TGTGCCAGCAGCACAGTTCGGCTATTTCTGGCGACTGGGTATGGCTACACCTTC
TRBV7-9,TRBJ2-7,.,few,CASSPNPYEQYF,TGTGCCAGCAGCCCAAACCCCTACGAGCAGTACTTC
TRBV20-1,TRBJ1-2,.,few,CSASYRLSLKSPLNYGYTF,TGCAGTGCCAGCTACAGGTTGTCGCTCAAGTCCCCACTCAACTATGGCTACACCTTC
TRBV6-5,TRBJ1-6,.,.,CASSYSGSDSPLHF,TGTGCCAGCAGTTACTCAGGGTCGGATTCACCCCTCCACTTT
TRBV20-1,TRBJ1-1,.,few,CSAGRGGDTEAFF,TGCAGTGCTGGGCGGGGAGGGGACACTGAAGCTTTCTTT
TRBV2,TRBJ1-5,.,.,CASSGEGGPNQPQHF,TGTGCCAGCAGTGGTGAGGGAGGGCCCAATCAGCCCCAGCATTTT
TRBV12-3/TRBV12-4,TRBJ2-1,.,.,CASSPLGGPNEQFF,TGTGCCAGCAGTCCACTCGGGGGGCCCAATGAGCAGTTCTTC
TRBV12-3/TRBV12-4,TRBJ2-4,.,.,CASSPPGPGENIQYF,TGTGCCAGCAGTCCGCCGGGACCTGGCGAAAACATTCAGTACTTC